A single sample gave rise to the 13 T cell receptor beta chains below, sequenced in a study of T-cell reconstitution after alpha-beta-depleted transplantation in children. Preparation of the TCRbeta library used unique molecular identifiers. Each CDR3 protein is one row after TCRdb ran MiXCR on the PCR reads. The repertoire consists of about 410,000 distinct CDR3 sequences, with approximately 20% occurring once and the leading ten covering 3% to 4.5%. The starting material was PBMCs from the stem cell graft donor, obtained from the stem cell graft. These receptors all come from a human donor who donated a stem cell graft to a child with acute myeloid leukemia.

The chain carries TRBV12-3 or TRBV12-4 and TRBJ2-7, with no clear D. CDR3 length: 14 residues. The V gene lost 3 bases and the J gene lost 3 bases, with 12 bases spanning the gap. CDR3 protein: CASSLEQLFYEQYF. CDR3 DNA: TGTGCCAGCAGTTTGGAACAGCTATTCTACGAGCAGTACTTC.

This clonotype was detected only a few times. The rearrangement uses TRBV3-1 and TRBJ2-2; D remains unclear. The V gene's germline CDR1 is LGHDT and CDR2 YNNKEL (reference sequence). Trimming removed 4 bases from V and 6 bases from J, with 9 bases in between. The length of the CDR3 is 13 residues. CDR3 residues: CASSPLLAGELFF. The CDR3 DNA is TGTGCCAGCAGCCCCCTCCTGGCCGGGGAGCTGTTTTTT.

The chain links TRBV20-1 to TRBJ2-2; D is unresolved. The V and J ends lost 6 bases and 2 bases respectively, with 10 bases between them. The CDR3 totals 13 residues. Germline V gene data show CDR1 as DFQATT and CDR2 as SNEGSKA (reference sequence). CDR3 loop: CSATAGNTGELFF. Here the CDR3 DNA reads TGCAGTGCCACTGCCGGTAACACCGGGGAGCTGTTTTTT.

This clonotype has a handful of counts. V is TRBV20-1 and J is TRBJ1-1; 7 nucleotides line up with TRBD1. Germline loops: CDR1 DFQATT, CDR2 SNEGSKA (reference sequence). J lost 7 bases, V lost 7 bases, and 6 bases had no gene match. This CDR3 has 11 amino acids. The CDR3 spells CSVSGQNEAFF. The CDR3 DNA sequence: TGCAGTGTTTCGGGACAGAATGAAGCTTTCTTT.

V is TRBV9 and J is TRBJ2-7; D is uncertain. Trimming left V 0 bases short and J 3 bases short, with 7 bases between. The CDR3 is made up of 13 amino acids. The germline V gene has CDR1 SGDLS and CDR2 YYNGEE. Here the CDR3 DNA reads TGTGCCAGCAGCGTAGCTACAAACTACGAGCAGTACTTC. Translation: CASSVATNYEQYF.

This clonotype was seen repeatedly, ten times or more. V is TRBV20-1 and J is TRBJ2-7; no reliable D call. The V end lost 3 bases, the J end lost 3 bases, and 9 bases lay between the germline ends. Germline values: CDR1 DFQATT, CDR2 SNEGSKA (reference sequence). The length of the CDR3 is 12 residues. CDR3 nucleotide sequence: TGCAGTGCTAGTGTAGAACACTACGAGCAGTACTTC. It yields the protein CSASVEHYEQYF.

The rearrangement uses TRBV7-2 and TRBJ2-5, with TRBD2 matching 14 bases. Per the germline V gene, CDR1 is SGHTA and CDR2 is FQGNSA. This CDR3 comprises 16 residues. V was pared by 5 bases and J by 4 bases, with 6 bases of the junction left unmatched. The CDR3 bases are TGTGCCAGCAGCGGCCCGGGACTAGCGGGAGCAGAGACCCAGTACTTC. Amino acid sequence: CASSGPGLAGAETQYF.

This clonotype has a count of ten or more. The V and J genes are TRBV20-1 and TRBJ2-7; 9 bases map to TRBD2. CDR1 is DFQATT and CDR2 is SNEGSKA in the germline V gene (reference sequence). The CDR3 runs to 14 residues. V gave up 6 bases and J gave up 2 bases; unmatched junction bases: 8. The CDR3 DNA reads as TGCAGTGCAAAACGAGCGGGAGGAACCTACGAGCAGTACTTC. It encodes CSAKRAGGTYEQYF.

This clonotype has just a few counts. This rearrangement joins TRBV9 to TRBJ1-1; D unresolved. Germline values: CDR1 SGDLS, CDR2 YYNGEE. The CDR3 loop spans 12 amino acids. V shed 4 bases and J shed 0 bases, with 4 bases lying between them. The CDR3 reads CASSKMNTEAFF. CDR3 bases: TGTGCCAGCAGCAAGATGAACACTGAAGCTTTCTTT.

This clonotype was detected ten times or more. J is TRBJ2-5 and V is TRBV20-1, with D possibly matching TRBD2 (6 bases). Germline V gene sequence: CDR1 DFQATT, CDR2 SNEGSKA (reference sequence). Trimming took off 3 bases at V and 5 bases at J, with 13 bases between the two ends. The CDR3 runs to 13 residues. This chain's CDR3 is CSARGGPTETQYF. In DNA, the CDR3 is TGCAGTGCTAGGGGGGGACCCACGGAGACCCAGTACTTC.

This clonotype was detected a few times. This chain connects TRBV27 to TRBJ2-7; perhaps TRBD1 as D (6 bases). Trimming removed 2 bases from V and 4 bases from J, with 18 bases in between. CDR1 MNHEY and CDR2 SMNVEV come from the germline V gene (reference sequence). CDR3 length: 16 amino acids. The CDR3 DNA sequence: TGTGCCAGCAGTTTAAGGGGGACGACCGCTAGGTACGAGCAGTACTTC. This sequence encodes CASSLRGTTARYEQYF.

This clonotype was seen only a few times. The chain employs TRBV29-1 and TRBJ2-7; TRBD1 agrees at 8 bases. CDR1 is SQVTM, CDR2 ANQGSEA, per germline. After removal of 7 bases from V and 1 base from J, the junction contained 9 bases not matched to a gene. This CDR3 spans 14 amino acids. This CDR3 is CSARTGQLSYEQYF. The CDR3, as DNA: TGCAGCGCTAGGACAGGGCAACTATCCTACGAGCAGTACTTC.

The chain couples TRBV23-1 to TRBJ2-1; D ambiguous. TRBV23-1 is treated as an ORF (open reading frame) with a function not yet certain. V lost 1 base to trimming and J lost 0 bases, with 10 bases between them. The CDR3 extends over 16 amino acids. The CDR3 region has the DNA TGCGCCAGCAGTCAATTCGGAGCAATCTCCTACAATGAGCAGTTCTTC. Protein sequence: CASSQFGAISYNEQFF.